This T cell receptor beta chain was identified in a study of molecular identifiers for immune sequencing clone quantification. MiXCR was run by TCRdb on the PCR reads, yielding one entry per CDR3 protein. This sample has 62,000 or so distinct CDR3 sequences, with less than 20% found just once. Naive CD8 libraries were made from roughly 18,000 to 920,000 sorted cells, and they used 10%, 30% or 50% RNA. Researchers sorted naive CD8 T cells as cells that were CD8+CD4-CCR7+CD45RA+. This clonotype was detected ten times or more. Its antigen is as yet unknown. General study findings and limits: The study reportedly detected spiked Jurkat TCR RNA from one cell among one million naive cells.

This CDR3 region has 15 residues. The ends were cut back, 1 base at V and 2 bases at J, with 6 bases in the middle. Germline CDR1 and CDR2: SEHNR and FQNEAQ (reference sequence). The J gene is TRBJ2-6, the V gene TRBV7-9; D gene unclear. Sequencing was performed on naive CD8+ T cells from blood, with Jurkat cell RNA spiked in. Subset in this sample: FACS-sorted CD8+CD4-CCR7+CD45RA+ naive T cells. This clonotype originated in a human donor in good health. Some libraries in this study had Jurkat cell RNA spiked in. This CDR3 is CASSLVIAGANVLTF. CDR3 DNA sequence: TGTGCCAGCAGCTTAGTGATCGCTGGGGCCAACGTCCTGACTTTC. The full variable domain, with the rest looked up from reference TRBV7-9 and TRBJ2-6, is DTGVSQNPRHKITKRGQNVTFRCDPISEHNRLYWYRQTLGQGPEFLTYFQNEAQLEKSRLLSDRFSAERPKGSFSTLEIQRTEQGDSAMYLCASSLVIAGANVLTFGAGSRLTVL.